This T cell receptor beta chain was sequenced for a study of T-cell reconstitution after alpha-beta-depleted transplantation in children. The CDR3 has 11 residues. CDR1 and CDR2 from the germline V gene are SQVTM and ANQGSEA. This sample's TCRbeta library carried unique molecular identifier barcodes. Via MiXCR, TCRdb re-called the PCR reads, giving one row per CDR3 protein. The sample shows some 590,000 distinct CDR3 sequences, about 10% of them seen only once. The source of this sequence is a human donor who donated a stem cell graft to a child with acute myeloid leukemia. The source was PBMCs from the stem cell graft donor, collected from the stem cell graft. This chain joins TRBV29-1 and TRBJ2-3, with D maybe TRBD1 (5 bases). CDR3 loop: CIGRDTDTQYF. In DNA form, the CDR3 reads TGCATCGGCAGGGACACAGATACGCAGTATTTT.